The 10 T cell receptor beta chains below come from one sample, sequenced in a study of OX40 agonist ivuxolimab in advanced cancers. The table came from immunoSEQ multiplex PCR; TCRdb's copy has only in-frame clones and leaves some out. The data show 80,000 to 100,000 clones, roughly 87% seen once. Specimen: CD4+ or CD8+ T cells sorted from blood, collected in a trial of the OX40 agonist ivuxolimab. The receptors were gathered from an adult with an advanced solid tumor such as melanoma, head and neck, liver or kidney cancer.

The chain recombines TRBV5-1 with TRBJ1-4; D possibly corresponds to TRBD1 (5 bases). Trimming removed 7 bases at V and 8 bases at J, with 18 bases between. The V gene's germline CDR1 is SGHRS and CDR2 YFSETQ. There are 14 residues in the CDR3. CDR3 region: CASRKQDSDEKLFF. CDR3 sequence (DNA): TGCGCCAGCCGTAAACAGGACTCGGACGAAAAACTGTTTTTT.

This clone occurred a few times. The chain links TRBV11-2 to TRBJ2-5; TRBD1 matches at 10 bases. CDR1 SGHAT and CDR2 FQNNGV come from the germline V gene. V shed 0 bases and J 4 bases; nucleotides not matched to a gene: 5. This CDR3 is built from 16 residues. This CDR3 is CASSLDGGTGAETQYF. In nucleotides, the CDR3 is TGTGCCAGCAGCTTAGATGGTGGGACAGGGGCAGAGACCCAGTACTTC.

V and J are TRBV21-1 and TRBJ1-2. TRBV21-1 represents a pseudogene. This CDR3 contains 14 residues. The CDR3 DNA follows: TGTGCCAGCAGCATATCGGGATTTAACTATGGCTACACCTTC. This gives the protein CASSISGFNYGYTF.

The V gene is TRBV19, the J gene TRBJ2-7, with D hard to call. The CDR3 consists of 13 residues. Germline CDR1 LNHDA, CDR2 SQIVND (reference sequence). V was cut by 4 bases and J by 1 base, with 8 bases left in between. The CDR3 region is CASSSLGSYEQYF. In nucleotides, the CDR3 is TGTGCCAGTAGTAGCTTGGGGTCCTACGAGCAGTACTTC.

In its sample, this clone was seen a few times. The chain recombines TRBV19 with TRBJ1-2; weak D call: TRBD1 (5 bases). The ends were cut back, 3 bases at V and 6 bases at J, with 11 bases in the middle. This CDR3 region has 13 residues. Germline-derived CDR1 and CDR2 are LNHDA and SQIVND (reference sequence). The DNA of the CDR3 is TGTGCCAGTAGTATTCGGGCAGGGCATGGCTACACCTTC. This sequence encodes CASSIRAGHGYTF.

The V and J genes are TRBV7-2 and TRBJ2-7; perhaps D is TRBD1 or TRBD2 (6 bases each). Trimming left V 2 bases short and J 5 bases short, with 13 bases between. The CDR3 covers 14 residues. CDR1 is SGHTA, CDR2 FQGNSA, per germline. The CDR3 DNA reads TGTGCCAGCAGCTTATCGGGGGCGAGGAACGAGCAGTACTTC. Translation: CASSLSGARNEQYF. The whole variable domain, filled in from reference TRBV7-2 and TRBJ2-7, reads GAGVSQSPSNKVTEKGKDVELRCDPISGHTALYWYRQSLGQGLEFLIYFQGNSAPDKSGLPSDRFSAERTGGSVSTLTIQRTQQEDSAVYLCASSLSGARNEQYFGPGTRLTVT.

The chain has TRBV5-1 and TRBJ1-2; 9 nucleotides align to TRBD1. Germline V gene sequence: CDR1 SGHRS, CDR2 YFSETQ. The CDR3 contains 15 residues. V trimming: 0 bases; J trimming: 2 bases; junction bases outside the gene matches: 2. The CDR3 bases are TGCGCCAGCAGCTTGGGGGACAGGGAAAACTATGGCTACACCTTC. Translating it yields CASSLGDRENYGYTF.

This chain joins TRBV7-9 and TRBJ1-6; D is ambiguous. Germline lookup yields CDR1 SEHNR and CDR2 FQNEAQ (reference sequence). Trimming shortened V by 1 base and J by 7 bases, and 11 bases separated the two germline ends. The CDR3 totals 15 residues. The chain's CDR3 is CASSLDSGRNSPLHF. In DNA, the CDR3 is TGTGCCAGCAGCTTAGACTCTGGGCGCAATTCACCCCTCCACTTT. The full variable domain, its missing parts supplied by reference TRBV7-9 and TRBJ1-6, is DTGVSQNPRHKITKRGQNVTFRCDPISEHNRLYWYRQTLGQGPEFLTYFQNEAQLEKSRLLSDRFSAERPKGSFSTLEIQRTEQGDSAMYLCASSLDSGRNSPLHFGNGTRLTVT.

This clone was seen more than once but under ten times. J is TRBJ1-1 and V is TRBV7-8; 7 bases are shared with TRBD1. Germline V gives CDR1 SGHVS, CDR2 FQNEAQ. V lost 5 bases, J lost 1 base, and 16 bases stayed unmatched. This CDR3 region has 18 residues. CDR3 amino acids: CASSPVLLPTGANTEAFF. The DNA of the CDR3 is TGTGCCAGCAGCCCCGTCCTGCTGCCAACAGGGGCGAACACTGAAGCTTTCTTT.

This clone occurred once. The chain employs TRBV11-3 and TRBJ2-3; perhaps TRBD1 as D (5 bases). The V and J ends lost 0 bases and 0 bases respectively, with 7 bases between them. The CDR3 length is 15 residues. Per germline, CDR1 SGHNT and CDR2 YENEEA. CDR3 in DNA: TGTGCCAGCAGCTTAGACAGGGTTAGCACAGATACGCAGTATTTT. It translates to CASSLDRVSTDTQYF.